This T cell receptor beta chain derives from a study of naive and memory T cell subsets. Study-wide points: The RNA method is potentially sensitive to activation and differentiation changes.

The library had UMIs added by 3' ligation of an oligonucleotide to TCR cDNA. Adult healthy volunteers gave 2.5 ml peripheral blood for whole-blood RNA. Unsorted total RNA, roughly 1 to 1,100 ng, was DNase treated before reverse transcription. This clonotype was picked up many times. Its antigen is as yet unknown. Amplification of ligated cDNA took four PCR rounds with SP2 and nested alpha and beta constant primers. Reverse transcription of blood and skin TCR RNA was primed at alpha and beta constant regions. MiXCR, applied by TCRdb to the UMI-ligation and nested PCR reads, yields one record per CDR3 protein. Of more than 25,000 distinct CDR3 sequences in the sample, around 5% were seen once. Trimming shortened V by 0 bases and J by 1 base, and 11 bases separated the two germline ends. The CDR3 consists of 16 residues. Germline CDR1 reads PRHDT; CDR2 reads FYEKMQ (reference sequence).

The genes are TRBV13 and TRBJ2-3, with D maybe TRBD2 (5 bases). This clonotype was obtained from an adult in good health. Sequencing was done on a sample of blood. The CDR3 protein is CASSLGASRRTDTQYF. In DNA, the CDR3 is TGTGCCAGCAGCTTAGGGGCTAGCAGGCGCACAGATACGCAGTATTTT.